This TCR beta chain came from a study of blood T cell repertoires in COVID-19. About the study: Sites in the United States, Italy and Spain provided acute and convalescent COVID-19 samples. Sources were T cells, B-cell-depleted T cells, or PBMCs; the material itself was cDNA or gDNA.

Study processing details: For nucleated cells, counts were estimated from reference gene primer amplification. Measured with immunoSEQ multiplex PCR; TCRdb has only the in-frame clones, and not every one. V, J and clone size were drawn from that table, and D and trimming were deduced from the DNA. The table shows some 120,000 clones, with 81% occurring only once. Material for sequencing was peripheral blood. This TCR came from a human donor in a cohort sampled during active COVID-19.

CDR3 nucleotides: TGTGCCAGCAGTCTCGACAGCTATAATTCACCCCTCCACTTT. Translated: CASSLDSYNSPLHF. The J gene is TRBJ1-6, the V gene TRBV6-6; a weak D match, TRBD1 (5 bases). V was cut by 5 bases and J by 3 bases, with 8 bases left in between. Per germline, CDR1 MNHNY and CDR2 SVGAGI (reference sequence). The length of the CDR3 is 14 residues.